This TCR beta chain was found in a study of blood T cell repertoires in COVID-19. The CDR3 spans 17 residues. J lost 2 bases, V lost 5 bases, and 14 bases had no gene match. Germline V gene lookup returns CDR1 LGHNA and CDR2 YSLEER. Repertoires were generated with immunoSEQ multiplex PCR, while TCRdb's copy carries only in-frame clones and drops some. The sample lists 310,000 or so clones, roughly 87% occurring once. This sequence joins TRBV4-3 and TRBJ1-1; 7 nucleotides agree with TRBD1. This TCR was sampled from a young woman who had recovered from COVID-19. Sequencing was carried out using PBMCs or T cells enriched from blood (not recorded which). The CDR3 coding sequence is TGCGCCAGCAGCACCCAACTCATGGGACAGATAAACACTGAAGCTTTCTTT. This codes for CASSTQLMGQINTEAFF.